The clone carrying this T cell receptor (beta chain) has at least ten counts. What it binds is unknown. The data stem from a study of T cells in Graves' hyperthyroidism and ophthalmopathy. General study findings and limits: Blood also carried most thyroid clonotypes expanded above 0.001.

Amplified regions were TCR beta CDR3 sequences from RNA transcripts. The TCR CDR3 first-round RT-PCR relied on the HTBI primer set. TCRdb reanalysed the multiplex PCR reads using MiXCR and keeps one entry per CDR3 protein. The sample comprises 370,000 or so distinct CDR3 sequences, approximately 13% of which are singletons, and 20% rests with the top ten. This clonotype was sampled from a man aged 25 to 45 with Graves' hyperthyroidism that later progressed to Graves' ophthalmopathy. What was sequenced was blood.

The DNA of the CDR3 is TGCGCCAGCAGCGAGCTTTGGACAGGGGGTTCACCCCTCCACTTT. This codes for CASSELWTGGSPLHF. This chain joins TRBV5-1 and TRBJ1-6, with TRBD1 matching over 10 bases. From germline, CDR1 is SGHRS and CDR2 YFSETQ. V dropped 4 bases and J dropped 9; count of bases not matched to a gene: 7. This CDR3 comprises 15 residues. The full variable domain, in which reference TRBV5-1 and TRBJ1-6 provide the parts outside the CDR3, is KAGVTQTPRYLIKTRGQQVTLSCSPISGHRSVSWYQQTPGQGLQFLFEYFSETQRNKGNFPGRFSGRQFSNSRSEMNVSTLELGDSALYLCASSELWTGGSPLHFGNGTRLTVT.